This T cell receptor beta chain was recorded in a study of cytomegalovirus exposure and HLA in healthy donors. The germline V gene has CDR1 MNHNY and CDR2 SVGAGI (reference sequence). The CDR3 loop spans 16 amino acids. The V segment lost 1 base and the J segment 3 bases; nucleotides outside the gene matches: 7. Assay: immunoSEQ multiplex PCR; the TCRdb copy retains only in-frame clones and omits some. The repertoire holds more than 55,000 clones, with around 96% as singletons. The TCR comes from a man aged 18 to 35 in good health and CMV-seronegative. This chain uses TRBV6-6 with TRBJ2-5, with 8 bases aligning to TRBD1. The sequenced sample was PBMCs. In DNA, the CDR3 is TGTGCCAGCAGTTACTATGCCAGGGGGCTAGAAGAGACCCAGTACTTC. Protein: CASSYYARGLEETQYF.